The 16 T cell receptor beta chains reported below all come from one sample, sequenced in a study of shared clonotypes between healthy human individuals. Method: immunoSEQ multiplex PCR; TCRdb's copy keeps in-frame clones and lacks some. The profile shows around 350,000 clones, 73% of them singletons. The sequenced material came from memory CD4+ T cells sorted from blood. Subset: CD45RA-negative fraction. Receptors originate from a man aged 25-45 years in good health.

This clone was counted a few times. V and J are TRBV6-1 and TRBJ1-2; 8 nucleotides match TRBD1. Trimming at V came to 5 bases and at J to 7 bases, leaving 12 bases not matched to a gene. The CDR3 is 15 residues long. In germline, CDR1 is MNHNS, CDR2 SASEGT. The CDR3 region has the DNA TGTGCCAGCAGTTCCCCCGACAGGGGCGCTCGTGGCTACACCTTC. Protein sequence: CASSSPDRGARGYTF.

The rearrangement links TRBV9 to TRBJ2-3, with D perhaps matching TRBD2 (7 bases). Deletions cut 3 bases from V and 4 bases from J, with 24 bases between. Germline V gene data show CDR1 as SGDLS and CDR2 as YYNGEE. CDR3 length: 18 residues. CDR3 DNA sequence: TGTGCCAGCAGCGCCCAGTGGGGGCGTGGCGGGAGAGCAGATACGCAGTATTTT. Translation: CASSAQWGRGGRADTQYF.

This clone was seen once. This sequence joins TRBV28 and TRBJ1-5; D remains ambiguous. Trimming removed 7 bases from V and 3 bases from J, with 13 bases in between. Germline CDR1 and CDR2: MDHEN and SYDVKM. There are 14 residues in the CDR3. The CDR3 protein is CASNYGSFNQPQHF. For the CDR3, the DNA is TGTGCCAGCAACTACGGGTCCTTCAATCAGCCCCAGCATTTT.

In its sample, this clone was seen a few times. The rearrangement joins TRBV19 to TRBJ1-2; the D gene is possibly TRBD1 (5 bases). Germline CDR1 and CDR2: LNHDA and SQIVND (reference sequence). The CDR3 covers 13 residues. V shed 5 bases and J shed 10 bases, with 17 bases lying between them. This chain's CDR3 is CASSPQFWDHYTF. The CDR3 coding sequence is TGTGCCAGTAGTCCTCAGTTCTGGGACCACTACACCTTC.

This chain uses TRBV19 with TRBJ2-1, with TRBD2 matching 10 bases. Losses at the gene ends were 6 bases for V and 8 bases for J; bases not matched to a gene: 13. Germline CDR1 reads LNHDA; CDR2 reads SQIVND (reference sequence). The CDR3 runs to 16 residues. The CDR3 nucleotides are TGTGCCAGTAGGGCTCGGGCTAGCGGGAGTTCCCATGAGCAGTTCTTC. Encoded protein: CASRARASGSSHEQFF.

This rearrangement joins TRBV4-2 to TRBJ2-1; 9 bases line up with TRBD2. Germline CDR1 LGHNA, CDR2 YNFKEQ. Trimming took 4 bases from V and 9 from J; bases not matched to a gene: 4. The CDR3 is 13 residues long. The chain's CDR3 is CASSLQTSGEQFF. The CDR3 DNA is TGTGCCAGCAGCCTACAGACTAGCGGTGAGCAGTTCTTC.

V and J are TRBV15 and TRBJ1-3, with D unresolved. The CDR3 has 16 amino acids. Germline V gene sequence: CDR1 LNHNV, CDR2 YYDKDF (reference sequence). V was cut by 0 bases and J by 0 bases, with 9 bases left in between. The CDR3 nucleotides are TGTGCCACCAGCAGAGATGTAACAATCTCTGGAAACACCATATATTTT. Translating gives CATSRDVTISGNTIYF.

V gene TRBV5-4 combines with J gene TRBJ2-6; possible D gene TRBD2, 6 bases. The germline V gene has CDR1 SGHNT and CDR2 YYREEE (reference sequence). Trimming removed 4 bases at V and 0 bases at J, with 11 bases between. This CDR3 spans 16 amino acids. The CDR3 nucleotides read TGTGCCAGCAGCCCCCCGGGGGACTCTGGGGCCAACGTCCTGACTTTC. It yields the protein CASSPPGDSGANVLTF.

V and J are TRBV7-8 and TRBJ2-1; perhaps TRBD2 as D (5 bases). Germline V gene data show CDR1 as SGHVS and CDR2 as FQNEAQ. V dropped 6 bases and J dropped 4 bases, with 13 bases sitting between them. The CDR3 covers 14 residues. The CDR3 reads CASRASRGYNEQFF. The DNA for the CDR3 is TGTGCCAGCAGGGCTAGCAGAGGATACAATGAGCAGTTCTTC. The whole variable domain, filled in from reference TRBV7-8 and TRBJ2-1, reads GAGVSQSPRYKVAKRGQDVALRCDPISGHVSLFWYQQALGQGPEFLTYFQNEAQLDKSGLPSDRFFAERPEGSVSTLKIQRTQQEDSAVYLCASRASRGYNEQFFGPGTRLTVL.

The chain combines TRBV18 with TRBJ2-4, with 7 bases identical to TRBD2. This CDR3 has 18 amino acids. Germline CDR1 KGHSH, CDR2 LQKENI. V shed 2 bases and J 2 bases; nucleotides not matched to a gene: 12. As DNA, the CDR3 is TGTGCCAGCTCACCAATGGGAGGGACGGGAAGCTCCAAAAACATTCAGTACTTC. This gives the protein CASSPMGGTGSSKNIQYF.

V usage is TRBV10-2 and J usage is TRBJ2-1; 7 bases fit TRBD1. CDR1 is WSHSY, CDR2 SAAADI, per germline. This CDR3 is 17 amino acids long. J lost 5 bases, V lost 3 bases, and 13 bases had no gene match. CDR3 bases: TGCGCCAGCAGTGAACGGCAGGGCAGGGGGAGACACAATGAGCAGTTCTTC. It yields the protein CASSERQGRGRHNEQFF.

The V gene is TRBV11-2, the J gene TRBJ2-1, with 14 bases that match TRBD2. The germline CDR1 and CDR2 sequences are SGHAT and FQNNGV. The CDR3 runs to 19 residues. V trimming: 3 bases; J trimming: 6 bases; junction bases outside the gene matches: 13. CDR3 sequence reads: CASSFSPQGLAGVLNEQFF. For the CDR3, the DNA is TGTGCCAGCAGCTTTTCCCCGCAGGGACTAGCGGGAGTCCTCAATGAGCAGTTCTTC.

This rearrangement joins TRBV6-5 to TRBJ2-1, with D uncertain. The V end was cut by 6 bases, the J end by 6 bases, with 15 bases between. This CDR3 contains 14 residues. The germline CDR1 and CDR2 sequences are MNHEY and SVGAGI. The CDR3 region has the DNA TGTGCCAGCAGCCAAGACTCCGTCGCCAATGAGCAGTTCTTC. Residues: CASSQDSVANEQFF.

The rearrangement joins TRBV7-6 to TRBJ2-2; TRBD1 aligns across 8 bases. The CDR3 sequence is 15 residues long. The V gene end was trimmed by 5 bases and the J gene end by 5 bases; junction bases not matched to a gene: 7. Germline assignment: CDR1 SGHVS and CDR2 FNYEAQ. CDR3 in amino acids: CASSNGQGDTGELFF. CDR3 coding DNA: TGTGCCAGCAGCAACGGACAGGGAGATACCGGGGAGCTGTTTTTT.

V is TRBV5-1 and J is TRBJ2-7, with 7 bases fitting TRBD1. The CDR3 has 16 amino acids. V gave up 0 bases and J gave up 3 bases; unmatched junction bases: 9. Germline assignment: CDR1 SGHRS and CDR2 YFSETQ. In nucleotides, the CDR3 is TGCGCCAGCAGCTTGGAAGGGACAGTTTACCTCTACGAGCAGTACTTC. Its translation is CASSLEGTVYLYEQYF.

This chain uses TRBV28 with TRBJ1-1; tentative D call: TRBD1 (5 bases). Per the germline V gene, CDR1 is MDHEN and CDR2 is SYDVKM. This CDR3 is 15 amino acids long. The V end lost 8 bases, the J end lost 7 bases, and 23 bases lay between the germline ends. The CDR3 protein is CASAPQIRAGDEAFF. The CDR3 coding sequence is TGTGCCAGCGCGCCTCAAATCAGGGCGGGGGATGAAGCTTTCTTT.